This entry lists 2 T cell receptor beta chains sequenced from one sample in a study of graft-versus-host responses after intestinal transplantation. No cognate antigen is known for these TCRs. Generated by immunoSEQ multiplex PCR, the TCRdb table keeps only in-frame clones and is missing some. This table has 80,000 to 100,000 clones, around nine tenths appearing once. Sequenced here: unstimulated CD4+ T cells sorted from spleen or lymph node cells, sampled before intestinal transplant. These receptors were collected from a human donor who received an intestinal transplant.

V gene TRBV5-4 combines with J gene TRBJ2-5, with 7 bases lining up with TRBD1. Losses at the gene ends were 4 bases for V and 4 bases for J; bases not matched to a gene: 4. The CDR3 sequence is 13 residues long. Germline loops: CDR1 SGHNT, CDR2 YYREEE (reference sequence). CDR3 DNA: TGTGCCAGCAGCGCCCGGGACAGAGAGACCCAGTACTTC. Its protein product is CASSARDRETQYF.

CDR3 coding DNA: TGCGCCAGCAGTGAGTCGACAGGTGCTAACTATGGCTACACCTTC. Protein product: CASSESTGANYGYTF. The rearrangement joins TRBV10-1 to TRBJ1-2, with D possibly TRBD1 on 6 matching bases. This CDR3 contains 15 residues. V gave up 0 bases and J gave up 0 bases, with 8 bases separating them. Germline CDR1 WNHNN, CDR2 SYGVQD (reference sequence).